These T cell receptor beta chains were read from a single sample in a study of T cells expressing NK-cell markers. TCRdb re-called the 5' RACE reads and shows each CDR3 protein once, DNA omitted. The sample table sets out 400,000 to 500,000 distinct CDR3 sequences. Sample: blood T cells: a sorted CD56 or NKG2C T cell subset, CD4+ or CD8+ T cells, or bulk PBMC T cells (not recorded which). These receptors all stem from a woman between 18 and 75 years old in good health. CDR3s include the opening cysteine and the closing phenylalanine or tryptophan. The order of the fields is V gene, J gene, CDR3 protein.

v_call: TRBV5-4; j_call: TRBJ2-7; cdr3_aa: CASSLGGQGTDEQYF
v_call: TRBV3-1; j_call: TRBJ2-7; cdr3_aa: CASSPPGTPSYEQYF
v_call: TRBV23-1; j_call: TRBJ2-5; cdr3_aa: CASSQPWDMKEETQYF
v_call: TRBV12-3/TRBV12-4; j_call: TRBJ2-1; cdr3_aa: CASSFGGHNNEQFF
v_call: TRBV5-5; j_call: TRBJ1-1; cdr3_aa: CASSPWQPMNTEAFF
v_call: TRBV7-2; j_call: TRBJ2-7; cdr3_aa: CASSSRDNYEQYF
v_call: TRBV20-1; j_call: TRBJ2-7; cdr3_aa: CSAAGTGVFHEQYF
v_call: TRBV6-5; j_call: TRBJ1-2; cdr3_aa: CASSYLARRSNYGYTF
v_call: TRBV12-3/TRBV12-4; j_call: TRBJ2-3; cdr3_aa: CASRSTSGGAGKLAQYF
v_call: TRBV4-3; j_call: TRBJ1-3; cdr3_aa: CASSPSSGVHSGNTIYF
v_call: TRBV5-4; j_call: TRBJ2-7; cdr3_aa: CASSPGTSGRAYEQYF
v_call: TRBV7-9; j_call: TRBJ2-7; cdr3_aa: CASSLSPVGDMGEQYF
v_call: TRBV12-3/TRBV12-4; j_call: TRBJ2-5; cdr3_aa: CASSLVRVAAQETQYF
v_call: TRBV20-1; j_call: TRBJ2-1; cdr3_aa: CSASQTSGNEQFF
v_call: TRBV24-1; j_call: TRBJ1-4; cdr3_aa: CATRGGPLEKLFF
v_call: TRBV6-5; j_call: TRBJ2-2; cdr3_aa: CASSYRDPGVTGELFF
v_call: TRBV27; j_call: TRBJ1-4; cdr3_aa: CASSFRGGNEKLFF
v_call: TRBV12-3/TRBV12-4; j_call: TRBJ2-2; cdr3_aa: CASSFGGKDTGELFF
v_call: TRBV7-6; j_call: TRBJ2-1; cdr3_aa: CASSLAIQRGAYNEQFF
v_call: TRBV28; j_call: TRBJ1-1; cdr3_aa: CASSSGTPTTEAFF
v_call: TRBV20-1; j_call: TRBJ2-1; cdr3_aa: CSAGPLAGLRNEQFF
v_call: TRBV4-3; j_call: TRBJ1-5; cdr3_aa: CASSQWSNQPQHF
v_call: TRBV12-3/TRBV12-4; j_call: TRBJ2-7; cdr3_aa: CASSFGQGATYEQYF
v_call: TRBV5-5; j_call: TRBJ2-4; cdr3_aa: CASSSPGQAKNIQYF
v_call: TRBV4-1; j_call: TRBJ1-6; cdr3_aa: CASSQGRADRAYNSPLHF
v_call: TRBV4-3; j_call: TRBJ2-5; cdr3_aa: CASSPTSEETQYF
v_call: TRBV29-1; j_call: TRBJ2-2; cdr3_aa: CSAARDRNTGELFF
v_call: TRBV10-2; j_call: TRBJ2-3; cdr3_aa: CASSGGPARPSTDTQYF
v_call: TRBV14; j_call: TRBJ2-3; cdr3_aa: CASSQDGRGATDTQYF
v_call: TRBV7-9; j_call: TRBJ2-3; cdr3_aa: CASSPDVIAVDTQYF
v_call: TRBV6-4; j_call: TRBJ2-3; cdr3_aa: CASSDTSGGADTQYF
v_call: TRBV20-1; j_call: TRBJ1-3; cdr3_aa: CSASDRGSGNTIYF
v_call: TRBV12-3/TRBV12-4; j_call: TRBJ2-3; cdr3_aa: CASSLRKLDTDTQYF
v_call: TRBV4-3; j_call: TRBJ2-3; cdr3_aa: CASSQDKVTDTQYF
v_call: TRBV7-2; j_call: TRBJ1-6; cdr3_aa: CASTERGFSYNSPLHF
v_call: TRBV5-1; j_call: TRBJ2-2; cdr3_aa: CASSPYYTGELFF
v_call: TRBV29-1; j_call: TRBJ2-5; cdr3_aa: CSVEKGDYRQTQYF
v_call: TRBV7-6; j_call: TRBJ2-3; cdr3_aa: CASSLVRGAIDTQYF
v_call: TRBV4-3; j_call: TRBJ1-2; cdr3_aa: CASSPGTGRFGYTF
v_call: TRBV9; j_call: TRBJ2-5; cdr3_aa: CASSVVGGSPQETQYF
v_call: TRBV7-6; j_call: TRBJ2-7; cdr3_aa: CASSFGWGASYEQYF
v_call: TRBV9; j_call: TRBJ2-3; cdr3_aa: CASSVGGGRATDTQYF
v_call: TRBV5-1; j_call: TRBJ2-5; cdr3_aa: CASSLASGQQETQYF
v_call: TRBV5-6; j_call: TRBJ2-1; cdr3_aa: CASSTTPGTSANNEQFF
v_call: TRBV6-1; j_call: TRBJ2-3; cdr3_aa: CASTLRTGTSTDTQYF
v_call: TRBV6-1; j_call: TRBJ2-5; cdr3_aa: CASSAGLVGFQETQYF
v_call: TRBV3-1; j_call: TRBJ2-1; cdr3_aa: CASSQGGTTNNEQFF
v_call: TRBV11-2; j_call: TRBJ1-2; cdr3_aa: CASSLGGRPVYGYTF
v_call: TRBV6-2/TRBV6-3; j_call: TRBJ1-1; cdr3_aa: CASSYDVNTEAFF
v_call: TRBV6-1; j_call: TRBJ2-7; cdr3_aa: CASSERGFVYEQYF
v_call: TRBV20-1; j_call: TRBJ1-4; cdr3_aa: CSARVSGEEKLFF
v_call: TRBV6-5; j_call: TRBJ2-7; cdr3_aa: CASSYSAGEQYF
v_call: TRBV6-5; j_call: TRBJ2-3; cdr3_aa: CASSYRSASTDTQYF
v_call: TRBV29-1; j_call: TRBJ1-1; cdr3_aa: CSLWDVNEAFF
v_call: TRBV27; j_call: TRBJ2-5; cdr3_aa: CASGDGYQETQYF